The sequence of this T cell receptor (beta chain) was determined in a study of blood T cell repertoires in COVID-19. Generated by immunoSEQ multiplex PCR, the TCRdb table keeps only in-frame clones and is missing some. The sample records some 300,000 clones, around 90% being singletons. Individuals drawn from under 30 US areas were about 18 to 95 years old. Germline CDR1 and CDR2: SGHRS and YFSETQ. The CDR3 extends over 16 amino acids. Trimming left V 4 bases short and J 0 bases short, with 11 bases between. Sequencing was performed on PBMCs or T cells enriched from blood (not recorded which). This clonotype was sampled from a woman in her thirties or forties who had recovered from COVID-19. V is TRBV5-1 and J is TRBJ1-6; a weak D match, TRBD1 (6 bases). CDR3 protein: CASSPRGSSYNSPLHF. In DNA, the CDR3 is TGCGCCAGCAGCCCTAGGGGGAGCTCCTATAATTCACCCCTCCACTTT.